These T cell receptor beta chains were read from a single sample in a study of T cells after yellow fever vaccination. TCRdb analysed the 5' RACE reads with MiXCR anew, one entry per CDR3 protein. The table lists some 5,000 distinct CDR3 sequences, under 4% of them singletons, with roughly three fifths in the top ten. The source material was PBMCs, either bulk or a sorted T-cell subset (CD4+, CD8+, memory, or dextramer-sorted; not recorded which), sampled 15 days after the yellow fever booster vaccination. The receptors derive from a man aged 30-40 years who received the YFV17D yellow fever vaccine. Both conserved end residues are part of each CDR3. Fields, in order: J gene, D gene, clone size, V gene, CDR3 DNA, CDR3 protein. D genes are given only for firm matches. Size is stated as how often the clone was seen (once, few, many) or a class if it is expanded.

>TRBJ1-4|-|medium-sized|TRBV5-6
TGTGCCAGCAGCTTGCGAGGGACTAATGAAAAACTGTTTTTT
CASSLRGTNEKLFF
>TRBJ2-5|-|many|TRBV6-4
TGTGCCAGCAGTACAGGGTTGGGAGAGACCCAGTACTTC
CASSTGLGETQYF
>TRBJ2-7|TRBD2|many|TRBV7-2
TGTGCCAGCAGATTTACTAGCGGGAGTTATAAGAAGTACGAGCAGTACTTC
CASRFTSGSYKKYEQYF
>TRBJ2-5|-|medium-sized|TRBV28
TGTGCCAGTCTACAAACGCGTCTAGAGACCCAGTACTTC
CASLQTRLETQYF
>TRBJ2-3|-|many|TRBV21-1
TGTGCCAGCAGCAGGGGGTGGGGGGCTCGTATGCCAGATACGCAGTATTTT
CASSRGWGARMPDTQYF
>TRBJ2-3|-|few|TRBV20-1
TGCAGTGCTAGAGTGGCTAGCTCAGATACGCAGTATTTT
CSARVASSDTQYF
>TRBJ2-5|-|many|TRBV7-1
TGTGCCAGCAGCTCGGCAGAGACCCAGTACTTC
CASSSAETQYF
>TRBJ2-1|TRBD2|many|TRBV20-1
TGCAGTGCTGCCGACAATCGCCCGGGACTAGCTTCTTCCCTTTCCTACAATGAGCAGTTCTTC
CSAADNRPGLASSLSYNEQFF
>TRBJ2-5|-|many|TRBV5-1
TGCGCCAGCAAATTCCAGGGAGCAGAGACCCAGTACTTC
CASKFQGAETQYF
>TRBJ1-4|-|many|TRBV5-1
TGCGCCAGCAGCTTGTACGGCGCAACTAATGAAAAACTGTTTTTT
CASSLYGATNEKLFF
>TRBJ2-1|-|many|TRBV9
TGTGCCAGCAGCCCCAGCCCGACCAATGAGCAGTTCTTC
CASSPSPTNEQFF
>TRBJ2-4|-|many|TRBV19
TGTGCCAGTAGTATGCCCCCCGGGTGGACCAAAAACATTCAGTACTTC
CASSMPPGWTKNIQYF
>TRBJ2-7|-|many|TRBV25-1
TGTGCCAGCAGTGAATGGGAGCGTTACGAGCAGTACTTC
CASSEWERYEQYF
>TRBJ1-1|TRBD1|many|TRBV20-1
TGCAGTGCTAGAGCTAGGGGGCCAAGCGCTTTCTTT
CSARARGPSAFF
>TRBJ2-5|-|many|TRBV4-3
TGCGCCAGCAGCGAATCCCTATATCGCCCTCAAGAGACCCAGTACTTC
CASSESLYRPQETQYF
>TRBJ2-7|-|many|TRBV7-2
TGTGCCAGCAGCTTAAATGGGGTGAAGGGAGACTTC
CASSLNGVKGDF
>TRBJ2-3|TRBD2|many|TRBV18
TGTGCCAGCTCACGACTAGCGGGACAAGCACGGAGCACAGATACGCAGTATTTT
CASSRLAGQARSTDTQYF
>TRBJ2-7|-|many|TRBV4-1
TGCGCCAGCAACCTCAACGTGGGGAATCCCTACGAGCAGTACTTC
CASNLNVGNPYEQYF
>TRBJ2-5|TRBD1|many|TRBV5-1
TGCGCCAGCAGCTCGGGGGACAGGGCAGGAGAGACCCAGTACTTC
CASSSGDRAGETQYF
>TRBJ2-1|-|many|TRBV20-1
TGCAGTGCAAGCTACTCAAGGTCTTCCTACAATGAGCAGTTCTTC
CSASYSRSSYNEQFF